This TCR beta chain was observed in a study of shared clonotypes between healthy human individuals. Turning to the study itself: The study used three CD4 naive, three CD4 memory, two CD8 naive and one CD8 memory plate per donor. Study-wide points: Clonotypes which were not shared had lower generation probabilities than clonotypes that all four donors shared.

About this clone: What it binds is unknown.

The assay was immunoSEQ multiplex PCR, and TCRdb's table has in-frame clones only and misses some. The table has roughly 1,500,000 clones, approximately 98.5% seen once. Donors included only healthy HIV-negative adults lacking recent acute infections or vaccinations. The investigators split CD4+ cells into a CD45RA+ naive subset and a CD45RA-negative memory subset. With 5 bases removed from V and 1 base from J, the gap between germline ends came to 12 bases. There are 15 residues in the CDR3. In germline, CDR1 is SNHLY, CDR2 FYNNEI. The sequence came from a man under 40 in good health. Sample: naive CD4+ T cells sorted from blood. Subset noted: CD45RA+ positively selected. The chain links TRBV2 to TRBJ1-5; D perhaps matches TRBD1 (5 bases). The CDR3 nucleotides are TGTGCCAGCAGTAGTGACAGCTTAAGCAATCAGCCCCAGCATTTT. This gives the protein CASSSDSLSNQPQHF.